Listed here are 10 T cell receptor beta chains from one sample, sequenced in a study of blood T cells in healthy people across ages. PCR was performed a second time for roughly 7 to 12 cycles using a sample-barcoded 5' primer and a J-beta primer mix. MiXCR, applied by TCRdb to the 5' RACE reads, yields one record per CDR3 protein. The sample shows roughly 800,000 distinct CDR3 sequences, about 55% of them seen only once. The sequencing sample was made of blood. All receptors come from a man of 80 years or more in good health.

With regard to this clonotype: The junction departs from the called germline gene at one end, perhaps through a read error. The rearrangement uses TRBV27 and TRBJ1-5; D gene ambiguous. The CDR3 runs 17 residues. Germline V CDR1 and CDR2: MNHEY, SMNVEV (reference sequence). CDR3 coding DNA: TGTGCCGGCAGTTTATCCCCACTAGCGGGGAGCAATCAGCCCCAGCATTTT. As protein: CAGSLSPLAGSNQPQHF.

The V gene is TRBV10-3, the J gene TRBJ2-1; either TRBD1 or TRBD2 may fit D (6 bases each). Between the trimmed V and J ends, which lost 3 bases and 8 bases, there was a span of 17 bases. This CDR3 contains 15 residues. The V gene's germline CDR1 is ENHRY and CDR2 SYGVKD. The CDR3 reads CAISEGGGRRDEQFF. As DNA, the CDR3 is TGTGCCATCAGTGAAGGGGGAGGCCGGAGGGATGAGCAGTTCTTC.

The chain employs TRBV29-1 and TRBJ1-1; D uncertain. Trimming pared 6 bases from V and 7 bases from J, leaving 12 bases between. This CDR3 is 11 amino acids long. CDR1 and CDR2 from the germline V gene are SQVTM and ANQGSEA. The CDR3 here is CSVLRRGEAFF. In DNA, the CDR3 is TGCAGCGTCCTTCGTCGCGGTGAAGCTTTCTTT.

This chain connects TRBV29-1 to TRBJ2-5; 9 bases agree with TRBD1. The DNA end is more similar to TRBJ2-7, so the J call may be wrong. This CDR3 has 16 residues. Germline loops: CDR1 SQVTM, CDR2 ANQGSEA. The CDR3 nucleotides read TGCAGCGTTGAAGAGAACAGGGGGCTGGGGGCCCCCGAGCAGTACTTC. This gives the protein CSVEENRGLGAPEQYF.

The chain recombines TRBV7-2 with TRBJ1-2, with 8 bases fitting TRBD1. The CDR3 length is 17 residues. CDR1 is SGHTA, CDR2 FQGNSA, per germline. Trimming took 3 bases from V and 2 from J; bases not matched to a gene: 11. The CDR3 DNA reads TGTGCCAGCAGCTTCGCGGACAGGGAGCGTGGAAACTATGGCTACACCTTC. As protein: CASSFADRERGNYGYTF.

The gene calls are TRBV7-2 and TRBJ2-7; the D is unclear. Looked up from germline, CDR1 is SGHTA and CDR2 is FQGNSA. The CDR3 is 13 residues long. V lost 5 bases to trimming and J lost 7 bases, with 15 bases between them. The CDR3 nucleotides are TGTGCCAGCAGCCGCCCGGTGTACAATGAGCAGTACTTC. Protein product: CASSRPVYNEQYF.

The chain combines TRBV7-9 with TRBJ2-7; tentatively, D is TRBD1 or TRBD2 (5 bases each). The V gene's germline CDR1 is SEHNR and CDR2 FQNEAQ (reference sequence). The CDR3 loop spans 14 amino acids. The ends were cut back, 6 bases at V and 2 bases at J, with 14 bases in the middle. CDR3 amino acids: CASSQPGRTYEQYF. In DNA, the CDR3 is TGTGCCAGCAGTCAGCCGGGACGAACCTACGAGCAGTACTTC.

V gene TRBV6-6 combines with J gene TRBJ1-5; D is uncertain. CDR1 is MNHNY and CDR2 is SVGAGI in the germline V gene (reference sequence). V was trimmed by 7 bases and J by 6 bases, leaving 10 bases between them. The CDR3 is 12 amino acids. The CDR3 DNA sequence: TGTGCCAGCAAACAGCTCAGTCAGCCCCAGCATTTT. It translates to CASKQLSQPQHF.

The chain combines TRBV29-1 with TRBJ1-2, with TRBD1 identical over 7 bases. This CDR3 is 15 amino acids long. The V and J ends lost 3 bases and 7 bases, in that order; junction bases with no gene match: 14. In germline, CDR1 is SQVTM, CDR2 ANQGSEA. The CDR3 sequence is CSVERPRGRVGGYTF. The CDR3 bases are TGCAGCGTTGAGCGGCCGAGGGGGCGGGTCGGTGGCTACACCTTC.

This clonotype was found once. The genes are TRBV27 and TRBJ2-5; TRBD1 is a possible D gene (6 bases). From germline, CDR1 is MNHEY and CDR2 SMNVEV (reference sequence). CDR3 length: 17 amino acids. V was shortened by 4 bases and J by 7 bases, with 25 bases between the two germline ends. The CDR3 reads CASSYGGTGSSKRTQYF. In DNA form, the CDR3 reads TGTGCCAGCAGTTATGGGGGAACAGGGTCATCTAAGAGGACCCAGTACTTC.